This TCR beta chain was identified during a study of blood T cell repertoires in COVID-19 (dated by TCRdb to about 2020). About the study as a whole: Samples covering the acute and convalescent phases of COVID-19 were provided by collaborators in the United States, Italy and Spain. The prospective study material was composed of cDNA or gDNA derived from T cells, B-cell-depleted T cells, or PBMCs. Subjects who had been exposed to COVID-19, were actively infected with it, or had recovered from it provided the deeply sampled blood TCRbeta repertoires that made up the dataset. The repertoires were made available in a free public database intended to serve as a resource for research on the immune response to SARS-CoV-2. Samples were obtained from the ongoing ImmuneRACE study (first 160 participants) and from approximately 1,200 subjects provided by 6 global collaborators. Nearly every sample came with metadata listing a de-identified subject ID, COVID-19 status, age in years and sex. Where available, HLA class I and class II types were taken from metadata supplied by the sample provider and were not determined by assay-based typing. Beyond this particular receptor, the publication reports: The amount of clinical and demographic metadata varied by source and participant and was provided uncurated.

Comment on this clone: No cognate antigen has been identified for it. The input lacks base qualities; no much larger clone sits a single base away.

Between the V and J ends, shortened by 0 bases and 3 bases respectively, the junction contains 15 bases. Including the terminal cysteine and phenylalanine, the CDR3 comprises 17 residues. Of the read, only the CDR3 DNA is kept; its 51 bases are in frame from base 1. The germline V gene encodes CDR1 SNHLY and CDR2 FYNNEI. The immunoSEQ Assay, a bias-controlled multiplex PCR, was used to amplify TCRbeta CDR3 regions from genomic DNA. On the study's bioinformatics: The number of nucleated cells in each sample was estimated from the amplification of reference gene primers within the assay. To quantify the absolute abundance of each unique TCRbeta CDR3 rearrangement, sequence reads were collapsed and filtered. For each sample, productive Simpson clonality was calculated as the square root of Simpson's diversity index over productive rearrangements. The clones in this table, taken by TCRdb from immuneACCESS, are in-frame only. Not every clone is retained; where verified, under half of the shortfall comes from an unresolved V gene, and the cause of the rest is unknown. Clone size and the V and J calls come from that table; the DNA yielded D and trimming. Here the sample has about 230,000 clones; around 88% occur a single time. The ten largest clonotypes hold over 2% of the sample.

Participants in the prospective study were enrolled through a virtual design, were aged about 18 to 89 years, and lived in roughly 24 United States geographic areas. To assign participants to cohorts, the prospective study relied on clinical history that participants themselves reported in a screening survey and a study questionnaire. In the prospective study, whole blood, serum and a nasopharyngeal or oropharyngeal swab were collected from each participant by mobile phlebotomists. Participants in the prospective study had the option to provide additional blood draws and questionnaires over a roughly 2-month period. Prospective study blood samples were shipped either frozen or at room temperature before DNA extraction.

The chain is assembled from TRBV2 and TRBJ1-3; confidence is insufficient to name the D gene. The TCR sequence derives from a woman between 40 and 50 years old with acute COVID-19. Input material: PBMCs or T cells enriched from blood (not recorded which). The CDR3 protein sequence reads: CASSEALLGGIGNTIYF. The sequenced DNA: TGTGCCAGCAGTGAAGCGCTTCTGGGAGGGATTGGAAACACCATATATTTT.